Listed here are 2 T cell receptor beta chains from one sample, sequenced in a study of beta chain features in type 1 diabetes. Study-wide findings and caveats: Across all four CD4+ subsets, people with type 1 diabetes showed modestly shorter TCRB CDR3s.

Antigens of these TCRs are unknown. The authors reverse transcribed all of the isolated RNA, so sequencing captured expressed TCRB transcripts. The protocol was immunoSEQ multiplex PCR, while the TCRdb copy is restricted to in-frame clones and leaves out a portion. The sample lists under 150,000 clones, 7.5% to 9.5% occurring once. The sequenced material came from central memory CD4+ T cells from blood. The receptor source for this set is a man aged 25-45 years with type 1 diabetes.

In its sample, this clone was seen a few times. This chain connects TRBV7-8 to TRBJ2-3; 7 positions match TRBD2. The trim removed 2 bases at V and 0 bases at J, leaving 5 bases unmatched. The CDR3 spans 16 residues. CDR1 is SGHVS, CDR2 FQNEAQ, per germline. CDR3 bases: TGTGCCAGCAGCTTAAGGGGAGGGAGGAGCACAGATACGCAGTATTTT. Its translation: CASSLRGGRSTDTQYF.

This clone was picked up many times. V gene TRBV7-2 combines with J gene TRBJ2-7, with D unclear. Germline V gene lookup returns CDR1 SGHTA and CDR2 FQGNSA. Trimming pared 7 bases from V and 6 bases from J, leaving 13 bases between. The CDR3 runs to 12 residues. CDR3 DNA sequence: TGTGCCAGCACTTCCCAGGTCGGCGAGCAGTACTTC. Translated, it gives CASTSQVGEQYF.